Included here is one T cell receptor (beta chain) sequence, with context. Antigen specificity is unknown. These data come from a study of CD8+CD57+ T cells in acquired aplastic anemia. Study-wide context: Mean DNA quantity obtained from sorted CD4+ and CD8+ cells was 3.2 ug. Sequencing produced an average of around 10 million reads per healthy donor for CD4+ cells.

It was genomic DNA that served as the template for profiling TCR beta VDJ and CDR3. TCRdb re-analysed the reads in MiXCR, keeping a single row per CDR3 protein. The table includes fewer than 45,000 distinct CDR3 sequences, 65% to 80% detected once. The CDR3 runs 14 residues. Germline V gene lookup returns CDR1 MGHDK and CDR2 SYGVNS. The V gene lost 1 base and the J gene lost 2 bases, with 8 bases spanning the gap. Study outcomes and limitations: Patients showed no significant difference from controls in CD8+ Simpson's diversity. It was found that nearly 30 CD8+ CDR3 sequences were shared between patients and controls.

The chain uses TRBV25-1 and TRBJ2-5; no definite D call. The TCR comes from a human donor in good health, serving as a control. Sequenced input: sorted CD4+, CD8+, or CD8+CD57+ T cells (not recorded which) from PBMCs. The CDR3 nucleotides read TGTGCCAGCAGTGAATCCAGTGGGCAAGAGACCCAGTACTTC. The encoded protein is CASSESSGQETQYF.